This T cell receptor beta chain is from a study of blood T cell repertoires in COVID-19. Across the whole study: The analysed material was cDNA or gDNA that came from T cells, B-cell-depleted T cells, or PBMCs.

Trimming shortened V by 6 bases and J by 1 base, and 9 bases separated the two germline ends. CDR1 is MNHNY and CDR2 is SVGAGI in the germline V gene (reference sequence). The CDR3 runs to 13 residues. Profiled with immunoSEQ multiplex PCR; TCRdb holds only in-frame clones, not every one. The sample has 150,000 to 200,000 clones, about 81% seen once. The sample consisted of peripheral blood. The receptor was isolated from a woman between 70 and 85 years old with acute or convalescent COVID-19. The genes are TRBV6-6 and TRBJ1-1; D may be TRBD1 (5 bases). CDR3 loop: CASRFDRNTEAFF. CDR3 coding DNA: TGTGCCAGCAGATTCGACAGGAACACTGAAGCTTTCTTT.